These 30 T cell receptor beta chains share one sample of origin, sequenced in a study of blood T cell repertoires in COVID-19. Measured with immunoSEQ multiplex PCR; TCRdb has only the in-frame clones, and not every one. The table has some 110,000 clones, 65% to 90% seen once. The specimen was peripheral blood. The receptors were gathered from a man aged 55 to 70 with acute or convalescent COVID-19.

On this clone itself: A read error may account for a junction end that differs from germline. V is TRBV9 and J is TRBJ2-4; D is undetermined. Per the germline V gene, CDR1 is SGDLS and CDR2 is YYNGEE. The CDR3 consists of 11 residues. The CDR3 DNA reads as TGCGACTGGGTACCCAAAAACATTCAGTACTTC. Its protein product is CDWVPKNIQYF.

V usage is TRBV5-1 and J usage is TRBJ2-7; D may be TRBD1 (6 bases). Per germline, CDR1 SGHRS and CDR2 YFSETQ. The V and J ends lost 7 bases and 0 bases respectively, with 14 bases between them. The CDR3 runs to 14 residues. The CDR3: CASAPRTASYEQYF. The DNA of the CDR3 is TGCGCCAGCGCGCCCAGGACAGCCTCCTACGAGCAGTACTTC.

Written as DNA, the CDR3 is TGTGCCTGCCTCGGGACTGGTAATGAAAAACTGTTTTTT. Amino acid sequence: CACLGTGNEKLFF. This chain links TRBV30 with TRBJ1-4, with D perhaps matching TRBD1 (5 bases). The V gene lost 6 bases and the J gene lost 4 bases, with 12 bases spanning the gap. The germline V gene has CDR1 GTSNPN and CDR2 SVGIG (reference sequence). The CDR3 totals 13 residues. The whole variable domain, remainder taken from reference TRBV30 and TRBJ1-4, is SQTIHQWPATLVQPVGSPLSLECTVEGTSNPNLYWYRQAAGRGLQLLFYSVGIGQISSEVPQNLSASRPQDRQFILSSKKLLLSDSGFYLCACLGTGNEKLFFGSGTQLSVL.

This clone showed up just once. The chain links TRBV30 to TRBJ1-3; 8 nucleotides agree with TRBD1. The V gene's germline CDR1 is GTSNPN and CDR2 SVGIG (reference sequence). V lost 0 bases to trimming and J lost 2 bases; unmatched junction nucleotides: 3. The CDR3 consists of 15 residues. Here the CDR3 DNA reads TGTGCCTGGAGTGTAGGGACAGGTCCTGGAAACACCATATATTTT. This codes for CAWSVGTGPGNTIYF.

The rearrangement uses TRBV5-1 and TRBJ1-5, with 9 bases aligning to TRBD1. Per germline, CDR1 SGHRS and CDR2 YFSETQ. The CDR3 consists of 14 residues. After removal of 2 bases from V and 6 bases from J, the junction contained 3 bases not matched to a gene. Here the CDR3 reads CASSLGQGSQPQHF. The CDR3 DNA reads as TGCGCCAGCAGCTTAGGACAGGGGAGTCAGCCCCAGCATTTT.

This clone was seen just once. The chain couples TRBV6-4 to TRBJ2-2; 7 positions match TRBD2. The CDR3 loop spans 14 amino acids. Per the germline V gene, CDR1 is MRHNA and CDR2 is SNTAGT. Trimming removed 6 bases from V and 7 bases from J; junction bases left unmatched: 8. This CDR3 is CASRTSYYNGELFF. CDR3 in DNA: TGTGCCAGCAGGACTAGCTATTATAACGGGGAGCTGTTTTTT.

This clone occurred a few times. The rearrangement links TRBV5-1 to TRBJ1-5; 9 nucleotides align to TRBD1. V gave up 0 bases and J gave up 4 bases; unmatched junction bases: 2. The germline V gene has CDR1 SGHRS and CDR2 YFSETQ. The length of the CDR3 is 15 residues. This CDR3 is CASSLGQGVNQPQHF. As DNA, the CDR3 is TGCGCCAGCAGCTTGGGACAGGGGGTGAATCAGCCCCAGCATTTT. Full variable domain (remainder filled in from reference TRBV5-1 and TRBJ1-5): KAGVTQTPRYLIKTRGQQVTLSCSPISGHRSVSWYQQTPGQGLQFLFEYFSETQRNKGNFPGRFSGRQFSNSRSEMNVSTLELGDSALYLCASSLGQGVNQPQHFGDGTRLSIL.

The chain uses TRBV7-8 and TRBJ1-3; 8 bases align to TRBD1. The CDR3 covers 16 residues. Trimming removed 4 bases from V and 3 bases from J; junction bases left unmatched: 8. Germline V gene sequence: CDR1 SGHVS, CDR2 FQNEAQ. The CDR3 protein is CASSSPSGGYGNTIYF. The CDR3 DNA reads TGTGCCAGCAGCTCGCCCTCAGGGGGCTATGGAAACACCATATATTTT.

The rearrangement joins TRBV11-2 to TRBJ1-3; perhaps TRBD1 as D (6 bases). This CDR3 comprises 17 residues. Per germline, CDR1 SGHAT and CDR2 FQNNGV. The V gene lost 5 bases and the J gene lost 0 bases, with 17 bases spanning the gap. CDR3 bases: TGTGCCAGCAGCCCCAGCCTCGACAGGATCTCTGGAAACACCATATATTTT. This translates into CASSPSLDRISGNTIYF.

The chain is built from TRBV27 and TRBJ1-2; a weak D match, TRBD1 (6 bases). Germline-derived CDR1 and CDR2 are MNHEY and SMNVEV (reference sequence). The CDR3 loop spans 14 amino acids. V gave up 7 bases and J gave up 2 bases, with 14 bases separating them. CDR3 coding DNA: TGTGCCAGCACCCCATGGGGGGGCAACTATGGCTACACCTTC. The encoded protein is CASTPWGGNYGYTF.

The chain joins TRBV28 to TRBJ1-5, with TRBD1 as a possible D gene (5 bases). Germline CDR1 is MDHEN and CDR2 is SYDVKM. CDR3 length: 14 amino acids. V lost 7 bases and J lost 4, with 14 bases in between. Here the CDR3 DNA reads TGTGCCAGCACAGTATACAGGCTAAATCAGCCCCAGCATTTT. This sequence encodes CASTVYRLNQPQHF. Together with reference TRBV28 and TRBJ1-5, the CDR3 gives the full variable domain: DVKVTQSSRYLVKRTGEKVFLECVQDMDHENMFWYRQDPGLGLRLIYFSYDVKMKEKGDIPEGYSVSREKKERFSLILESASTNQTSMYLCASTVYRLNQPQHFGDGTRLSIL.

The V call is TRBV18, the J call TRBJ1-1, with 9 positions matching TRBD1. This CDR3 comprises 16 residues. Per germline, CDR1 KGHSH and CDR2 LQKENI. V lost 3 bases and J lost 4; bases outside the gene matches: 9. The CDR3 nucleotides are TGTGCCAGCTCACCGGGACAGGGAGGTGTAGGCACTGAAGCTTTCTTT. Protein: CASSPGQGGVGTEAFF.

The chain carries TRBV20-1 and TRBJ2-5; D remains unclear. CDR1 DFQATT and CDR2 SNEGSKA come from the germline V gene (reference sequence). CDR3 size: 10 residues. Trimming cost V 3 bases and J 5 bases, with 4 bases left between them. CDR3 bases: TGCAGTGCTAGCCATGAGACCCAGTACTTC. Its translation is CSASHETQYF.

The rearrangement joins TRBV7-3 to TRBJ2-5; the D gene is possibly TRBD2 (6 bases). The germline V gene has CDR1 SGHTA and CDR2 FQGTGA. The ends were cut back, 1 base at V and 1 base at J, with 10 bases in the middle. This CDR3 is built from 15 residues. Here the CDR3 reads CASSLMASVQETQYF. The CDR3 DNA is TGTGCCAGCAGCTTAATGGCTAGCGTCCAAGAGACCCAGTACTTC.

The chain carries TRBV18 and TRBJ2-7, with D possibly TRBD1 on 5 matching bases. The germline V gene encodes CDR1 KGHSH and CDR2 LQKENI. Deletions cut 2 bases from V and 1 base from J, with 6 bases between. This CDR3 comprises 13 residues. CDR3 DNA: TGTGCCAGCTCACCAGCAGGGTCCTACGAGCAGTACTTC. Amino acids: CASSPAGSYEQYF.

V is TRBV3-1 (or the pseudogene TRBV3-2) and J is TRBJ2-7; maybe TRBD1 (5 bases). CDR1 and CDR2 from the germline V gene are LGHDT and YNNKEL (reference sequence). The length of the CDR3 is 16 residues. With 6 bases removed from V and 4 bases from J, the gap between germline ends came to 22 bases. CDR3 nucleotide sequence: TGTGCCAGCAGGGCAAGCACAGGCGGACGACTGTACGAGCAGTACTTC. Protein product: CASRASTGGRLYEQYF.

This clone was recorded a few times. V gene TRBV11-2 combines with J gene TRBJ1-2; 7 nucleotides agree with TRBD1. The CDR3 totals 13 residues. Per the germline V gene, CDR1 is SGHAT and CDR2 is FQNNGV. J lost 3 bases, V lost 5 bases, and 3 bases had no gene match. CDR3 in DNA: TGTGCCAGCAGCCCACAGGGGTACTATGGCTACACCTTC. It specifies CASSPQGYYGYTF.

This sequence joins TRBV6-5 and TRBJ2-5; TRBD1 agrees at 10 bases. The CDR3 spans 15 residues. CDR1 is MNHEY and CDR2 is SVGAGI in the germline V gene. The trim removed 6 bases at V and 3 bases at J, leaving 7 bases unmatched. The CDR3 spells CASSRTGGTEETQYF. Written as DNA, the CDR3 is TGTGCCAGCAGCAGGACAGGGGGTACCGAAGAGACCCAGTACTTC.

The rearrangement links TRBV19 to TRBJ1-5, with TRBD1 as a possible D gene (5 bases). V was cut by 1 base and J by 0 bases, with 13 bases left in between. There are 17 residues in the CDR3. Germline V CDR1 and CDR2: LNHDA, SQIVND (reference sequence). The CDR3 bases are TGTGCCAGTAGTATAGTGGCGGCAGGGTATAGCAATCAGCCCCAGCATTTT. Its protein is CASSIVAAGYSNQPQHF.

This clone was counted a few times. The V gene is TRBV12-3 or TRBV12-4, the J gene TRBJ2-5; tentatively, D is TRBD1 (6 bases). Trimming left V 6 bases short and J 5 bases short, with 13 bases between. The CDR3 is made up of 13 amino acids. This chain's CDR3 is CASRLQGAETQYF. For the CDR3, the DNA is TGTGCCAGCAGACTACAGGGAGCGGAGACCCAGTACTTC.

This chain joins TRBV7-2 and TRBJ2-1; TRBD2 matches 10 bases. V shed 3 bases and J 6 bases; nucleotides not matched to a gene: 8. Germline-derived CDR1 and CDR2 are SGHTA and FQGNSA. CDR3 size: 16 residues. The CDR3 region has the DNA TGTGCCAGCAGCTTTAAGGGGACTAGCGCTTCCAATGAGCAGTTCTTC. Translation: CASSFKGTSASNEQFF. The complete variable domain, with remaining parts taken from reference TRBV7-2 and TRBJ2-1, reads GAGVSQSPSNKVTEKGKDVELRCDPISGHTALYWYRQSLGQGLEFLIYFQGNSAPDKSGLPSDRFSAERTGGSVSTLTIQRTQQEDSAVYLCASSFKGTSASNEQFFGPGTRLTVL.

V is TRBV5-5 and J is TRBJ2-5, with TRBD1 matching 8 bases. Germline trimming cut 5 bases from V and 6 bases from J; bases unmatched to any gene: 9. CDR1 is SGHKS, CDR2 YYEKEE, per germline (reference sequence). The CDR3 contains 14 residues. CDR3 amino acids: CASSPGGAEKTQYF. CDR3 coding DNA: TGTGCCAGCAGTCCAGGGGGCGCTGAAAAGACCCAGTACTTC. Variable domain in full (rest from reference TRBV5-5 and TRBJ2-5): DAGVTQSPTHLIKTRGQQVTLRCSPISGHKSVSWYQQVLGQGPQFIFQYYEKEERGRGNFPDRFSARQFPNYSSELNVNALLLGDSALYLCASSPGGAEKTQYFGPGTRLLVL.

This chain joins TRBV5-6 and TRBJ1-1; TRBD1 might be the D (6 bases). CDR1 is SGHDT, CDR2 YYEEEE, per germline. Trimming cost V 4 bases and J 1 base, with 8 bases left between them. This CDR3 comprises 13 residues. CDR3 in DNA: TGTGCCAGCAGCGTGGACAGGAACACTGAAGCTTTCTTT. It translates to CASSVDRNTEAFF.

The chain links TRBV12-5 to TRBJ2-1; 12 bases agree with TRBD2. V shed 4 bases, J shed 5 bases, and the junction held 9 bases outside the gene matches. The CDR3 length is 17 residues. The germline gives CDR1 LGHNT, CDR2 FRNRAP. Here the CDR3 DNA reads TGTGCTAGTGGTTCGCCGCGGACTAGCGGGAAGAACAATGAGCAGTTCTTC. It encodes CASGSPRTSGKNNEQFF.

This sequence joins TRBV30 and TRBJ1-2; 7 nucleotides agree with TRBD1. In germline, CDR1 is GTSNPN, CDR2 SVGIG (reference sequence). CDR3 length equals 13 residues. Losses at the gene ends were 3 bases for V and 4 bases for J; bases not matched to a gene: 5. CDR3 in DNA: TGTGCCTGGAGACCAGGGGGGTCCTATGGCTACACCTTC. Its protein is CAWRPGGSYGYTF.

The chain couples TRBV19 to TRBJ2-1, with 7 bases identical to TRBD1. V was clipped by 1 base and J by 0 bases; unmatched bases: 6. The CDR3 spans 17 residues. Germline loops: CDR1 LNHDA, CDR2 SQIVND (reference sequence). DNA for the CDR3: TGTGCCAGTAGTATAGGGTGGGGGACAGCCTCCTACAATGAGCAGTTCTTC. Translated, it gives CASSIGWGTASYNEQFF. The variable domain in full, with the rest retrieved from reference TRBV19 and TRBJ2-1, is DGGITQSPKYLFRKEGQNVTLSCEQNLNHDAMYWYRQDPGQGLRLIYYSQIVNDFQKGDIAEGYSVSREKKESFPLTVTSAQKNPTAFYLCASSIGWGTASYNEQFFGPGTRLTVL.

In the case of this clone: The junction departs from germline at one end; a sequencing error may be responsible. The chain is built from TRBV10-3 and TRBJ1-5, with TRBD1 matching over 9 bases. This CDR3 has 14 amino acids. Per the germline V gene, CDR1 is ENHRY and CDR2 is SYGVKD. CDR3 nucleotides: TGTGTCATCAGTCCAGACAGGGGGAATCAGCCCCAGCATTTT. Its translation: CVISPDRGNQPQHF.

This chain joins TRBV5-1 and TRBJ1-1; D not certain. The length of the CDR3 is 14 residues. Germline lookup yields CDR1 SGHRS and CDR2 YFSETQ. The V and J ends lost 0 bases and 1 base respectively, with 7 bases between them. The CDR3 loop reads CASSLDNTNTEAFF. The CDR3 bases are TGCGCCAGCAGCTTGGACAACACGAACACTGAAGCTTTCTTT.

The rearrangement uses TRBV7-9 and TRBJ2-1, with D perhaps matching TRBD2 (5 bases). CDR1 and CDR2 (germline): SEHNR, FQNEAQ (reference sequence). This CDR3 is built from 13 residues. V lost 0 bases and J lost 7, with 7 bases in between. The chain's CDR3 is CASSLAGRNEQFF. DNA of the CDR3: TGTGCCAGCAGCTTAGCAGGGAGAAATGAGCAGTTCTTC.

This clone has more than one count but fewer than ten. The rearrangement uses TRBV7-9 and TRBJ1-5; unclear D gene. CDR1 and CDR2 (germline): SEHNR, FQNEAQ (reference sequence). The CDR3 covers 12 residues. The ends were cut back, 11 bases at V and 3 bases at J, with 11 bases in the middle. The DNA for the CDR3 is TGTGCCGTCGGAGGCAACAATCAGCCCCAGCATTTT. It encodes CAVGGNNQPQHF.